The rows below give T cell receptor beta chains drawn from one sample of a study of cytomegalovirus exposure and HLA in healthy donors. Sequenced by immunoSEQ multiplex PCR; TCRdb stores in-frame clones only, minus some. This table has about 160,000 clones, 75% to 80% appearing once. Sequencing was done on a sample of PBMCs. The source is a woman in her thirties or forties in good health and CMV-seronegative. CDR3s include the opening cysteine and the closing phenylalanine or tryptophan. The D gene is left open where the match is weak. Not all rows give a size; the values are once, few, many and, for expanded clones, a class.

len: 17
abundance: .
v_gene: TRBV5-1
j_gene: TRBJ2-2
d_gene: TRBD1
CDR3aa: CASSQTDRVASKEELFF
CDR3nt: TGCGCCAGCAGCCAGACTGACAGGGTAGCTTCCAAGGAGGAGCTGTTTTTT

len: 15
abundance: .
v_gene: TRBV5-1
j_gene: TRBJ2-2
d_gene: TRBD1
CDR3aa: CASSFGTGLTGELFF
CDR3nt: TGCGCCAGCAGCTTCGGGACAGGGTTAACCGGGGAGCTGTTTTTT

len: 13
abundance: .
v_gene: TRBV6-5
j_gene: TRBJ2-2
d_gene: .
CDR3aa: CASSKTVAGELFF
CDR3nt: TGTGCCAGCAGCAAGACAGTGGCCGGGGAGCTGTTTTTT

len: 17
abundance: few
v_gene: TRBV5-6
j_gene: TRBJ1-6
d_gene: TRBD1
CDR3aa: CASSLRGTGFSNSPLHF
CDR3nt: TGTGCCAGCAGCTTGAGAGGGACAGGGTTTTCTAATTCACCCCTCCACTTT

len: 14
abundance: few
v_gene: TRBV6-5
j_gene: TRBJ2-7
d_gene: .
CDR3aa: CASSPDSKFYEQYF
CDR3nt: TGTGCCAGCAGTCCGGACAGCAAATTCTACGAGCAGTACTTC

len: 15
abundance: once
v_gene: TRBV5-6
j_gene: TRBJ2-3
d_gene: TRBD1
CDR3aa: CASSLAPGGGDTQYF
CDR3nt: TGTGCCAGCAGCTTGGCCCCAGGGGGCGGAGATACGCAGTATTTT

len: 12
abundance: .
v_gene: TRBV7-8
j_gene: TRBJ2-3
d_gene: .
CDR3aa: CASSQGGDTQYF
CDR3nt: TGTGCCAGCAGCCAAGGGGGAGATACGCAGTATTTT

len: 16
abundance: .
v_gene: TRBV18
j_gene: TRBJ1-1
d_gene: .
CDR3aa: CASSPNIARQNTEAFF
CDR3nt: TGTGCCAGCTCACCAAATATCGCCAGGCAGAACACTGAAGCTTTCTTT

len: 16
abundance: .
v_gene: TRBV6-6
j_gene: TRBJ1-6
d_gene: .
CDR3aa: CASRAIGRQHNSPLHF
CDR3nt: TGTGCCAGCAGGGCCATAGGCAGGCAACATAATTCACCCCTCCACTTT

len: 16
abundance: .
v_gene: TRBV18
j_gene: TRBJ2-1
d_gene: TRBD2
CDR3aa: CASSPRLAGVVLEQFF
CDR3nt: TGTGCCAGCTCACCAAGACTAGCGGGGGTTGTGCTTGAGCAGTTCTTC

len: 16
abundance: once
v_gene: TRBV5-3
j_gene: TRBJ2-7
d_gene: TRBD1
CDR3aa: CARSYISPGTGFEQYF
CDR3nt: TGTGCCAGAAGCTATATTAGTCCCGGGACAGGGTTCGAGCAGTACTTC

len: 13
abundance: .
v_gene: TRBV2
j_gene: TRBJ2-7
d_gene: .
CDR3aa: CASSEFGVIEQYF
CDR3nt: TGTGCCAGCAGTGAATTCGGAGTGATCGAGCAGTACTTC

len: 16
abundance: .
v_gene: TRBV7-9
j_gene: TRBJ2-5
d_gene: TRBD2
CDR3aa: CASSELAGDLQETQYF
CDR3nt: TGTGCCAGCAGTGAACTAGCGGGGGATCTCCAAGAGACCCAGTACTTC

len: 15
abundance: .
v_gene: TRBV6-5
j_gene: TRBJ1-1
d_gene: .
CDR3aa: CASSYSNRGNTEAFF
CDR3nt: TGTGCCAGCAGTTACTCGAACCGGGGGAACACTGAAGCTTTCTTT